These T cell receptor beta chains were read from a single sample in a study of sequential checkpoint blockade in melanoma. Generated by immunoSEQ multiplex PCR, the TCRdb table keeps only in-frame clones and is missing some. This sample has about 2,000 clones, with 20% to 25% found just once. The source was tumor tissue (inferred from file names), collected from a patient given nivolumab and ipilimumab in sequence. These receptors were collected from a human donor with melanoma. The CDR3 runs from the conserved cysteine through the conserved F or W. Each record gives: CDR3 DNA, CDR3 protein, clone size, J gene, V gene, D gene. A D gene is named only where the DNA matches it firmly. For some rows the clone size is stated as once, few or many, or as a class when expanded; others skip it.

cdr3_nt: TGTGCCAGCACCACCTCCGGGACAGGATACGAGCAGTACTTC; cdr3_aa: CASTTSGTGYEQYF; clone_size: .; j_call: TRBJ2-7; v_call: TRBV12-5; d_call: TRBD1
cdr3_nt: TGTGCCAGCAGACAACCTTTCCAGACGAACACTGAAGCTTTCTTT; cdr3_aa: CASRQPFQTNTEAFF; clone_size: few; j_call: TRBJ1-1; v_call: TRBV6-8; d_call: .
cdr3_nt: TGTGCCAGCAGCTTACAGGGACTGGCTGGGGAGCCCCAGCATTTT; cdr3_aa: CASSLQGLAGEPQHF; clone_size: medium-sized; j_call: TRBJ1-5; v_call: TRBV11-3; d_call: .
cdr3_nt: TGTGCCAGTAAGGTTGGGGCAGGGGCCCAAGTAAATGGCTACACCTTC; cdr3_aa: CASKVGAGAQVNGYTF; clone_size: .; j_call: TRBJ1-2; v_call: TRBV19; d_call: .
cdr3_nt: TGTGCCAGCACCTCAGGGGAAGCGAGACTGTTTTTT; cdr3_aa: CASTSGEARLFF; clone_size: .; j_call: TRBJ1-4; v_call: TRBV6-8; d_call: .
cdr3_nt: TGCAGCGTTTTAAAGGGGGGCAACACTGAAGCTTTCTTT; cdr3_aa: CSVLKGGNTEAFF; clone_size: few; j_call: TRBJ1-1; v_call: TRBV29-1; d_call: .
cdr3_nt: TGTGCCAGCGGGAACTTGGCTAGCCAAGAGACCCAGTACTTC; cdr3_aa: CASGNLASQETQYF; clone_size: .; j_call: TRBJ2-5; v_call: TRBV6-8; d_call: .
cdr3_nt: TGTGCCAGCAGTCAGGGAGGGTGGGATTCCACAGATACGCAGTATTTT; cdr3_aa: CASSQGGWDSTDTQYF; clone_size: medium-sized; j_call: TRBJ2-3; v_call: TRBV11-3; d_call: TRBD2
cdr3_nt: TGCGCCAGCAGCCAAGAGGACGGGGGGCCAGATACGCAGTATTTT; cdr3_aa: CASSQEDGGPDTQYF; clone_size: many; j_call: TRBJ2-3; v_call: TRBV23-1; d_call: .
cdr3_nt: TGTGCCAGCAGTTACGGAGAAAGGGGACTGAACACTGAAGCTTTCTTT; cdr3_aa: CASSYGERGLNTEAFF; clone_size: .; j_call: TRBJ1-1; v_call: TRBV6-8; d_call: .
cdr3_nt: TGCGCCAGCAGCCATCCCACCAGGGGTTCACCCCTCCACTTT; cdr3_aa: CASSHPTRGSPLHF; clone_size: large; j_call: TRBJ1-6; v_call: TRBV4-1; d_call: .
cdr3_nt: TGTGCCAGCAGCTCCAGACAGGCCATATCTGGCACAGATACGCAGTATTTT; cdr3_aa: CASSSRQAISGTDTQYF; clone_size: few; j_call: TRBJ2-3; v_call: TRBV11-1; d_call: .
cdr3_nt: TGTGCCAGCTCACCTGGGACAGGGTCTTCTGAAGCTTTCTTT; cdr3_aa: CASSPGTGSSEAFF; clone_size: few; j_call: TRBJ1-1; v_call: TRBV18; d_call: TRBD1
cdr3_nt: TGTGCCAGCAGCCAAGGACTGGGTAGCACAGATACGCAGTATTTT; cdr3_aa: CASSQGLGSTDTQYF; clone_size: medium-sized; j_call: TRBJ2-3; v_call: TRBV11-3; d_call: .
cdr3_nt: TGTGCCAGCGGACAGGGATTCTATGGCTACACCTTC; cdr3_aa: CASGQGFYGYTF; clone_size: .; j_call: TRBJ1-2; v_call: TRBV28; d_call: TRBD1
cdr3_nt: TGTGCCAGCAGTTACTTTGCAAGCTCTGGGGCCAACGTCCTGACTTTC; cdr3_aa: CASSYFASSGANVLTF; clone_size: .; j_call: TRBJ2-6; v_call: TRBV6-8; d_call: .
cdr3_nt: TGTGCCAGCAGTCCAAAGTCGGGGTCCTACGAGCAGTACTTC; cdr3_aa: CASSPKSGSYEQYF; clone_size: .; j_call: TRBJ2-7; v_call: TRBV14; d_call: .
cdr3_nt: TGTGCCAGCAGCGGCGGAGTAAACACCGGGGAGCTGTTTTTT; cdr3_aa: CASSGGVNTGELFF; clone_size: medium-sized; j_call: TRBJ2-2; v_call: TRBV9; d_call: .
cdr3_nt: TGTGCCAGCAGCTGGTGGGGACGGGGGCAGAATTCACCCCTCCACTTT; cdr3_aa: CASSWWGRGQNSPLHF; clone_size: medium-sized; j_call: TRBJ1-6; v_call: TRBV11-3; d_call: .
cdr3_nt: TGTGCCAGCAGCGCGGGACTAGGGGGGGCACCGCAGTATTTT; cdr3_aa: CASSAGLGGAPQYF; clone_size: medium-sized; j_call: TRBJ2-3; v_call: TRBV11-3; d_call: TRBD2
cdr3_nt: TGTGCCAGCAGCCCCCTGATAGGACAGGGGAACGAGCAGTACTTC; cdr3_aa: CASSPLIGQGNEQYF; clone_size: medium-sized; j_call: TRBJ2-7; v_call: TRBV11-3; d_call: TRBD1
cdr3_nt: TGTGCCAGCAGTGATTCGAGCGGGGGGGATACGCAGTATTTT; cdr3_aa: CASSDSSGGDTQYF; clone_size: few; j_call: TRBJ2-3; v_call: TRBV6-8; d_call: TRBD2
cdr3_nt: TGCGCCAGCAGCCAAGGGGCTAGCGGGGGGGCCTACGGGGAGCTGTTTTTT; cdr3_aa: CASSQGASGGAYGELFF; clone_size: few; j_call: TRBJ2-2; v_call: TRBV4-1; d_call: TRBD2